This is a list of T cell receptor beta chains from one sample in a study of OX40 agonist ivuxolimab in advanced cancers. Generated by immunoSEQ multiplex PCR, the TCRdb table keeps only in-frame clones and is missing some. The sample lists roughly 100,000 clones, just over 90% occurring once. The sample consisted of CD4+ or CD8+ T cells sorted from blood, taken in a trial of the OX40 agonist ivuxolimab. Source of these receptors: an adult with an advanced solid tumor such as melanoma, head and neck, liver or kidney cancer. Both conserved end residues are part of each CDR3. A D gene is named only where the DNA matches it firmly. Clone size appears in some rows only: once, few, many, or a class for an expanded clone.

v_gene	abundance	d_gene	j_gene	CDR3aa	CDR3nt
TRBV5-1	-	-	TRBJ2-7	CASSLIELNYEQYF	TGCGCCAGCAGCTTAATTGAACTAAACTACGAGCAGTACTTC
TRBV10-3	-	-	TRBJ1-5	CAIRPEGYSNQPQHF	TGTGCCATCCGCCCTGAGGGATATAGCAATCAGCCCCAGCATTTT
TRBV7-9	-	TRBD1	TRBJ1-5	CASSPQGAGQPQHF	TGTGCCAGCAGCCCACAGGGGGCAGGACAGCCCCAGCATTTT
TRBV5-1	-	-	TRBJ1-1	CASSLEGGTEAFF	TGCGCCAGCAGCTTGGAGGGGGGAACTGAAGCTTTCTTT
TRBV7-9	-	TRBD1	TRBJ2-3	CASSPGQSTDTQYF	TGTGCCAGCAGCCCGGGACAGAGCACAGATACGCAGTATTTT
TRBV5-4	-	-	TRBJ2-3	CASSLAVMGTGSGDTQYF	TGTGCCAGCAGCTTGGCCGTTATGGGAACTGGAAGTGGAGATACGCAGTATTTT
TRBV11-2	-	-	TRBJ1-1	CASSWGRLSNTEAFF	TGTGCCAGCAGCTGGGGGCGGTTATCGAACACTGAAGCTTTCTTT
TRBV28	-	-	TRBJ1-2	CASSGLGYGYTF	TGTGCCAGCTCGGGGCTGGGCTATGGCTACACCTTC
TRBV30	-	TRBD2	TRBJ2-1	CAWSDLAGGDEQFF	TGTGCCTGGAGTGACCTAGCGGGGGGAGATGAGCAGTTCTTC
TRBV6-1	-	-	TRBJ1-5	CASSTLLGNQPQHF	TGTGCCAGCAGTACCCTTTTGGGGAATCAGCCCCAGCATTTT
TRBV9	-	-	TRBJ2-3	CASSEISEGTQYF	TGTGCCAGCAGCGAAATTAGCGAGGGTACGCAGTATTTT
TRBV7-3	-	TRBD2	TRBJ2-5	CASSLAGGPETQYF	TGTGCCAGCAGCTTAGCGGGGGGGCCGGAGACCCAGTACTTC
TRBV18	-	-	TRBJ1-6	CASSPPATDNSPLHF	TGTGCCAGCTCACCACCGGCGACGGACAATTCACCCCTCCACTTT
TRBV6-1	-	-	TRBJ1-4	CASSERPGEKLFF	TGTGCCAGCAGTGAACGGCCGGGAGAAAAACTGTTTTTT
TRBV2	-	-	TRBJ1-3	CASGRDTIYF	TGTGCCAGCGGCAGGGACACCATATATTTT
TRBV18	-	-	TRBJ1-2	CASSPPVHIGETNYGYTF	TGTGCCAGCTCACCACCCGTCCACATAGGGGAAACTAACTATGGCTACACCTTC
TRBV12-5	-	TRBD2	TRBJ2-1	CASGLEPGLASEQFF	TGTGCTAGTGGTCTAGAGCCGGGACTAGCTTCTGAGCAGTTCTTC
TRBV28	-	TRBD1	TRBJ2-7	CASGGQGASYEQYF	TGTGCCAGCGGGGGACAGGGGGCTTCCTACGAGCAGTACTTC
TRBV30	-	-	TRBJ1-6	CAWSRSEVAPLHF	TGTGCCTGGAGTAGGAGTGAGGTGGCACCCCTCCACTTT
TRBV19	-	-	TRBJ2-7	CASSIKGGYEQYF	TGTGCCAGTAGTATAAAAGGAGGTTACGAGCAGTACTTC
TRBV7-2	-	TRBD2	TRBJ2-3	CASSSRGERGGEDTQYF	TGTGCCAGCAGCTCCCGAGGCGAGCGGGGAGGGGAAGATACGCAGTATTTT
TRBV5-1	-	TRBD2	TRBJ2-1	CASDYGGDLNEQFF	TGCGCCAGCGACTATGGGGGGGACCTCAATGAGCAGTTCTTC
TRBV10-1	-	-	TRBJ2-3	CASSESVGAGADTQYF	TGCGCCAGCAGTGAGTCGGTAGGGGCTGGGGCAGATACGCAGTATTTT
TRBV7-3	once	-	TRBJ2-1	CASSLLGGSLGEQFF	TGTGCCAGCAGCTTACTGGGCGGGTCACTAGGGGAGCAGTTCTTC
TRBV28	-	TRBD1	TRBJ2-7	CASSLETGGGYEQYF	TGTGCCAGCAGTTTGGAGACAGGGGGCGGCTACGAGCAGTACTTC
TRBV6-5	-	-	TRBJ2-7	CASRRARSQAEQYF	TGTGCCAGCAGAAGAGCCCGATCACAAGCCGAGCAGTACTTC
TRBV7-2	-	-	TRBJ1-5	CASSPPGSNQPQHF	TGTGCCAGCAGCCCACCAGGCAGCAATCAGCCCCAGCATTTT
TRBV5-3	-	TRBD1	TRBJ1-2	CARSWEGTGKKNNYGYTF	TGTGCCAGAAGCTGGGAGGGGACAGGGAAAAAAAATAACTATGGCTACACCTTC
TRBV6-5	-	-	TRBJ2-7	CASSYSEGREQYF	TGTGCCAGCAGTTACTCAGAGGGGCGAGAGCAGTACTTC
TRBV18	-	-	TRBJ2-1	CASSRIRVNEQFF	TGTGCCAGCTCACGAATCAGGGTCAATGAGCAGTTCTTC
TRBV18	-	TRBD2	TRBJ2-1	CASSPAGGPGEQFF	TGTGCCAGCTCACCAGCGGGGGGACCAGGTGAGCAGTTCTTC
TRBV19	-	TRBD2	TRBJ2-5	CASSSRLAGGPETQYF	TGTGCCAGTAGTTCCCGACTAGCGGGGGGGCCAGAGACCCAGTACTTC
TRBV19	-	-	TRBJ2-3	CASTQGSRTDTQYF	TGTGCCAGTACCCAGGGGAGTCGCACAGATACGCAGTATTTT
TRBV5-6	once	-	TRBJ2-2	CASSFLQGNTGELFF	TGTGCCAGCAGCTTCTTACAGGGAAATACCGGGGAGCTGTTTTTT
TRBV5-6	-	TRBD1	TRBJ2-3	CASSIRDRGLDTQYF	TGTGCCAGCAGCATCCGGGACAGGGGACTGGATACGCAGTATTTT
TRBV18	-	-	TRBJ2-1	CASSPPRGGNEQFF	TGTGCCAGCTCACCCCCCCGGGGCGGAAATGAGCAGTTCTTC
TRBV7-2	-	-	TRBJ2-1	CASSPRGGGEQFF	TGTGCCAGCAGCCCCCGCGGGGGCGGGGAGCAGTTCTTC
TRBV7-8	-	-	TRBJ1-5	CASSSGRVSNQPQHF	TGTGCCAGCAGCTCAGGCAGGGTTAGCAATCAGCCCCAGCATTTT
TRBV12-5	-	-	TRBJ1-1	CASVPGFGTEAFF	TGTGCTAGTGTACCAGGTTTCGGCACTGAAGCTTTCTTT
TRBV2	-	-	TRBJ1-2	CASTLGGGGYTF	TGTGCCAGCACCCTGGGAGGAGGTGGCTACACCTTC
TRBV6-5	-	-	TRBJ2-7	CASGRSDYEQYF	TGTGCCAGCGGTAGGAGTGACTACGAGCAGTACTTC
TRBV29-1	-	-	TRBJ2-3	CSVPRGALADTQYF	TGCAGCGTTCCCCGGGGGGCACTCGCAGATACGCAGTATTTT
TRBV9	-	-	TRBJ1-4	CASSVGLGYEKLFF	TGTGCCAGCAGCGTAGGGCTTGGGTACGAAAAACTGTTTTTT
TRBV7-9	-	-	TRBJ2-3	CASTRGTSKRTDTQYF	TGTGCCAGCACTCGCGGGACATCAAAACGCACAGATACGCAGTATTTT
TRBV6-1	once	-	TRBJ1-5	CASKRAGQPQHF	TGTGCCAGCAAGAGGGCTGGTCAGCCCCAGCATTTT
TRBV7-3	-	-	TRBJ2-3	CASSSPQTDTQYF	TGTGCCAGCAGCTCCCCCCAAACAGATACGCAGTATTTT
TRBV5-1	-	-	TRBJ2-3	CASSLWGQGTDTQYF	TGCGCCAGCAGCTTGTGGGGCCAGGGCACAGATACGCAGTATTTT
TRBV28	-	-	TRBJ1-2	CASRPSAVHHYGYTF	TGTGCCAGCAGACCCTCGGCCGTACATCACTATGGCTACACCTTC
TRBV7-9	few	-	TRBJ1-2	CASSLRSWDYTF	TGTGCCAGCAGCTTAAGGTCTTGGGACTACACCTTC
TRBV5-6	-	-	TRBJ1-2	CASSLGGTVLIYGYTF	TGTGCCAGCAGCTTGGGGGGAACAGTCCTAATCTATGGCTACACCTTC
TRBV11-2	-	TRBD2	TRBJ2-1	CASMSGAYNEQFF	TGTGCCAGCATGAGCGGGGCCTACAATGAGCAGTTCTTC
TRBV30	-	-	TRBJ2-7	CAAGQSSYEQYF	TGTGCCGCCGGACAGAGCTCCTACGAGCAGTACTTC
TRBV28	-	-	TRBJ1-5	CASSLSVAYGNQPQHF	TGTGCCAGCAGTTTATCCGTGGCATACGGCAATCAGCCCCAGCATTTT
TRBV5-1	-	TRBD2	TRBJ2-7	CASSLASGEYEQYF	TGCGCCAGCAGCTTGGCTAGCGGGGAATACGAGCAGTACTTC
TRBV5-1	-	-	TRBJ1-2	CASSLSQANGYTF	TGCGCCAGCAGCTTGAGTCAGGCAAATGGCTACACCTTC
TRBV14	-	-	TRBJ1-2	CASSREQGHNYGYTF	TGTGCCAGCAGCCGAGAACAGGGTCATAACTATGGCTACACCTTC
TRBV11-2	-	-	TRBJ2-5	CASSLAPGLNQETQYF	TGTGCCAGCAGCTTAGCCCCGGGACTTAACCAAGAGACCCAGTACTTC
TRBV27	-	TRBD1	TRBJ1-6	CASSLLGQLNSPLHF	TGTGCCAGCAGTTTATTGGGACAGCTCAATTCACCCCTCCACTTT
TRBV7-2	-	-	TRBJ2-3	CASRTSTDTQYF	TGTGCCAGCAGGACTAGCACAGATACGCAGTATTTT